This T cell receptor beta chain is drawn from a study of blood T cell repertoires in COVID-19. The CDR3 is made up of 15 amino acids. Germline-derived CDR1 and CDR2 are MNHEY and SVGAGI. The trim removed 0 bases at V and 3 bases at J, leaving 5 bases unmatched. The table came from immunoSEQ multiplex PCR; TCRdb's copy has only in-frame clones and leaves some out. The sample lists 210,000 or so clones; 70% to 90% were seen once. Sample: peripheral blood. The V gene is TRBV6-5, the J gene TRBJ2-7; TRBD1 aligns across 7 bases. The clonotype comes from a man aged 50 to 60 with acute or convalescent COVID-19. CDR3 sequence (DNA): TGTGCCAGCAGTTACTCAGGCGGACAGGTCTACGAGCAGTACTTC. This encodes CASSYSGGQVYEQYF.